Each of the 4 T cell receptor beta chains below was sequenced from the same sample in a study of regulatory T cells in long-lasting Graves disease. Indicated time point: persistent/refractory GD, antithyroid drugs over 5 years with positive TRAb. Researchers made the TCR library from RNA that was extracted from PBMCs. Building of the TCR beta libraries involved iRepertoire HTBI primers and Arm-PCR of CDR3 regions. MiXCR, run by TCRdb on the multiplex PCR reads, gives a single entry per CDR3 protein. The sample yields about 660,000 distinct CDR3 sequences, roughly 30% seen once. The source was peripheral blood mononuclear cells (PBMCs), collected when the disease was refractory, from a patient treated with antithyroid drugs. The receptors derive from a female donor with Graves disease.

A few counts support this clonotype. This sequence joins TRBV9 and TRBJ2-2; perhaps TRBD2 as D (6 bases). The CDR3 spans 13 residues. Per germline, CDR1 SGDLS and CDR2 YYNGEE. The V and J ends lost 4 bases and 7 bases respectively, with 11 bases between them. The CDR3, as DNA: TGTGCCAGCAGCCCTCAGACTAGCGGGGAGCTGTTTTTT. Amino acids: CASSPQTSGELFF.

The chain joins TRBV10-3 to TRBJ2-7, with D possibly matching TRBD2 (6 bases). CDR3 length: 12 amino acids. CDR1 and CDR2 (germline): ENHRY, SYGVKD. V lost 11 bases to trimming and J lost 1 base, with 12 bases between them. The CDR3 DNA sequence: TGTGCCTCTCGGACTATTTCCTACGAGCAGTACTTC. It specifies CASRTISYEQYF.

The V gene is TRBV14, the J gene TRBJ1-2, with D possibly TRBD1 on 5 matching bases. Trimming took 1 base from V and 4 from J, leaving 10 bases between them. The CDR3 is 14 residues long. The germline V gene encodes CDR1 SGHDN and CDR2 FVKESK. CDR3 nucleotide sequence: TGTGCCAGCAGCCAAGGAGGCAGGGTCTATGGCTACACCTTC. It translates to CASSQGGRVYGYTF.

The chain links TRBV12-3 or TRBV12-4 to TRBJ1-2; D remains unclear. The length of the CDR3 is 13 residues. V dropped 1 base and J dropped 6 bases, with 9 bases sitting between them. Here the CDR3 DNA reads TGTGCCAGCAGTTTAGAGACTGCAAATGGCTACACCTTC. Translation: CASSLETANGYTF.